One sample yielded the 29 T cell receptor beta chains listed below, sequenced in a study of T cell changes during pregnancy in multiple sclerosis (dated by TCRdb to the late 2010s). The library was produced with the immunoSEQ multiplex PCR assay. Held by TCRdb, this immuneACCESS table contains in-frame sequences only and omits some clones. Under half of the omission traces to an unresolved V gene where checked; the cause of the rest is unknown. The table for this sample lists approximately 41,000 clones; 85% to 90% of them were counted only once. The ten largest make up approximately 0.52% of the sample. Sequenced material: CD4+ T cells from peripheral blood mononuclear cells, taken in the second trimester of pregnancy. All receptors come from a female donor with multiple sclerosis, enrolled in a pregnancy study.

The chain couples TRBV25-1 to TRBJ2-2, with a tentative D call TRBD2 (6 bases). The V gene lost 1 base and the J gene lost 6 bases, with 15 bases spanning the gap. CDR1 MGHDK and CDR2 SYGVNS come from the germline V gene. The CDR3 totals 16 residues. The CDR3 region is CASSEWVGTRAGELFF. CDR3 DNA: TGTGCCAGCAGTGAATGGGTAGGGACTCGGGCCGGGGAGCTGTTTTTT. The full variable domain, in which reference TRBV25-1 and TRBJ2-2 provide the parts outside the CDR3, is EADIYQTPRYLVIGTGKKITLECSQTMGHDKMYWYQQDPGMELHLIHYSYGVNSTEKGDLSSESTVSRIRTEHFPLTLESARPSHTSQYLCASSEWVGTRAGELFFGEGSRLTVL.

The sample holds a few counts of this clone. The chain recombines TRBV10-3 with TRBJ1-1, with unresolved D. V lost 8 bases to trimming and J lost 0 bases, with 7 bases between them. CDR1 ENHRY and CDR2 SYGVKD come from the germline V gene. CDR3 length: 12 amino acids. The CDR3 spells CAIGPLNTEAFF. In DNA form, the CDR3 reads TGTGCCATCGGGCCTCTGAACACTGAAGCTTTCTTT.

The chain couples TRBV9 to TRBJ2-6; weak D call: TRBD1 (6 bases). CDR3 length: 15 amino acids. Trimming removed 0 bases from V and 4 bases from J, with 8 bases in between. Germline CDR1 and CDR2: SGDLS and YYNGEE. CDR3 protein: CASSVATGGANVLTF. CDR3 DNA: TGTGCCAGCAGCGTAGCCACAGGGGGGGCCAACGTCCTGACTTTC.

This clone was picked up one time. The V call is TRBV4-2, the J call TRBJ2-1; TRBD2 matches 7 bases. V trimming: 6 bases; J trimming: 0 bases; junction bases outside the gene matches: 11. Germline V gene data show CDR1 as LGHNA and CDR2 as YNFKEQ. This CDR3 spans 17 amino acids. CDR3 residues: CASRPGVGGSSYNEQFF. The CDR3 nucleotides read TGTGCCAGCAGACCCGGGGTGGGCGGGAGCTCCTACAATGAGCAGTTCTTC.

This clone was counted a single time. The chain has TRBV18 and TRBJ2-3; 7 bases align to TRBD2. CDR1 and CDR2 from the germline V gene are KGHSH and LQKENI. This CDR3 has 15 residues. Unmatched junction bases numbered 6, after V lost 5 bases and J lost 1 base. CDR3 in amino acids: CASSAAGVGTDTQYF. The CDR3 bases are TGTGCCAGCTCAGCGGCGGGAGTCGGCACAGATACGCAGTATTTT.

The chain employs TRBV5-6 and TRBJ2-3, with 8 bases matching TRBD1. Germline loops: CDR1 SGHDT, CDR2 YYEEEE. V gave up 4 bases and J gave up 3 bases; unmatched junction bases: 10. The CDR3 runs 16 residues. CDR3 amino acids: CASSPSPGQGTDTQYF. In nucleotides, the CDR3 is TGTGCCAGCAGCCCGTCTCCCGGACAGGGAACAGATACGCAGTATTTT.

The CDR3 DNA sequence: TGTGCCAGCAGCCCCAGGGCCCTGGGGGGCACCGGGGAGCTGTTTTTT. Amino acids: CASSPRALGGTGELFF. The J gene is TRBJ2-2, the V gene TRBV9, with D possibly matching TRBD2 (6 bases). Germline values: CDR1 SGDLS, CDR2 YYNGEE. V was shortened by 4 bases and J by 4 bases, with 17 bases between the two germline ends. The CDR3 is made up of 16 amino acids.

The chain carries TRBV6-5 and TRBJ1-1; maybe TRBD1 (6 bases). Germline V lookup: CDR1 MNHEY, CDR2 SVGAGI. V lost 5 bases, J lost 2 bases, and 9 bases lay in between. This CDR3 has 13 residues. CDR3 DNA: TGTGCCAGCAGTATGGGGGCTAACACTGAAGCTTTCTTT. Protein product: CASSMGANTEAFF.

The chain is built from TRBV6-6 and TRBJ2-7; 16 bases fit TRBD2. V was clipped by 10 bases and J by 8 bases; unmatched bases: 8. Germline V gene data show CDR1 as MNHNY and CDR2 as SVGAGI (reference sequence). The CDR3 sequence is 14 residues long. CDR3 amino acids: CAIREGLAGGQQYF. CDR3 DNA: TGTGCCATCCGTGAGGGACTAGCGGGAGGGCAGCAGTACTTC.

V gene TRBV5-5 combines with J gene TRBJ2-7, with TRBD2 matching 8 bases. The CDR3 runs to 15 residues. CDR1 and CDR2 from the germline V gene are SGHKS and YYEKEE (reference sequence). V dropped 2 bases and J dropped 6; count of bases not matched to a gene: 10. CDR3 bases: TGTGCCAGCAGCTTCTTAGCGGGGAGGGAGGGCGAGCAGTACTTC. The encoded protein is CASSFLAGREGEQYF.

This clone was seen once. The chain carries TRBV19 and TRBJ2-1; 14 bases are a match to TRBD2. V lost 6 bases to trimming and J lost 8 bases; unmatched junction nucleotides: 9. CDR3 length equals 16 residues. Looked up from germline, CDR1 is LNHDA and CDR2 is SQIVND (reference sequence). As DNA, the CDR3 is TGTGCCAGTAGGACTAGCGGGAGGGCCGGGGTCCATGAGCAGTTCTTC. Protein product: CASRTSGRAGVHEQFF.

The chain has TRBV30 and TRBJ1-1; D gene ambiguous. The V end lost 0 bases, the J end lost 11 bases, and 16 bases lay between the germline ends. This CDR3 is 13 amino acids long. In germline, CDR1 is GTSNPN, CDR2 SVGIG (reference sequence). The CDR3 coding sequence is TGTGCCTGGAGTGTTGGGCGCAGTCGCTGGGCTTTCTTT. Translating it yields CAWSVGRSRWAFF.

This sequence joins TRBV10-3 and TRBJ2-2, with 13 nucleotides matching TRBD2. The CDR3 has 16 residues. Germline V lookup: CDR1 ENHRY, CDR2 SYGVKD. Trimming cost V 5 bases and J 5 bases; bases outside gene matches: 5. The CDR3 DNA reads TGTGCCATCAGTCGACTAGCGGGAGGAGCAACCGGGGAGCTGTTTTTT. Translated: CAISRLAGGATGELFF.

This sequence joins TRBV2 and TRBJ2-6, with a weak D call TRBD2 (6 bases). The V gene lost 6 bases and the J gene lost 2 bases, with 14 bases spanning the gap. Germline CDR1 and CDR2: SNHLY and FYNNEI. The CDR3 length is 16 residues. The CDR3 reads CASREGSSPGANVLTF. The CDR3 DNA follows: TGTGCCAGCAGGGAGGGGTCGAGCCCTGGGGCCAACGTCCTGACTTTC.

This rearrangement joins TRBV9 to TRBJ2-3, with TRBD1 as a possible D gene (7 bases). In germline, CDR1 is SGDLS, CDR2 YYNGEE. Trimming took off 4 bases at V and 2 bases at J, with 17 bases between the two ends. The CDR3 covers 16 residues. The CDR3 is CASSTRTGLTTDTQYF. The CDR3 bases are TGTGCCAGCAGCACTCGGACAGGACTAACCACAGATACGCAGTATTTT.

The V call is TRBV19, the J call TRBJ1-1; TRBD1 might be the D (6 bases). From germline, CDR1 is LNHDA and CDR2 SQIVND (reference sequence). The length of the CDR3 is 14 residues. V was shortened by 4 bases and J by 5 bases, with 14 bases between the two germline ends. This CDR3 is CASSTRGGRTEAFF. The CDR3 DNA reads as TGTGCCAGTAGTACGAGAGGGGGTCGGACTGAAGCTTTCTTT.

A few counts support this clone. The genes are TRBV11-3 and TRBJ2-5; 7 bases align to TRBD1. J gave up 5 bases and V 0 bases, and 9 bases lay outside the gene matches. The CDR3 is 16 amino acids. Germline lookup yields CDR1 SGHNT and CDR2 YENEEA. CDR3 sequence: CASSLDRKGAGETQYF. The CDR3, as DNA: TGTGCCAGCAGCTTAGATCGTAAGGGGGCCGGCGAGACCCAGTACTTC.

The sample holds one count of this clone. The rearrangement uses TRBV5-1 and TRBJ2-1, with TRBD2 matching over 7 bases. This CDR3 comprises 16 residues. The ends lost 0 bases at V and 4 bases at J; junction bases unmatched: 7. Germline assignment: CDR1 SGHRS and CDR2 YFSETQ. The DNA of the CDR3 is TGCGCCAGCAGCTTGGGCGGCGGGAGTCTTTACAATGAGCAGTTCTTC. This encodes CASSLGGGSLYNEQFF.

The J gene is TRBJ2-1, the V gene TRBV6-1; 11 bases match TRBD2. The CDR3 length is 14 residues. Trimming removed 5 bases from V and 4 bases from J; junction bases left unmatched: 1. Germline-derived CDR1 and CDR2 are MNHNS and SASEGT. The CDR3 nucleotides are TGTGCCAGCAGTTTAGCGGGGGGGTACAATGAGCAGTTCTTC. Its protein product is CASSLAGGYNEQFF.

This clone was recorded only once. The gene calls are TRBV7-2 and TRBJ2-7; maybe TRBD2 (6 bases). The V gene lost 4 bases and the J gene lost 1 base, with 17 bases spanning the gap. The length of the CDR3 is 16 residues. CDR1 and CDR2 (germline): SGHTA, FQGNSA. CDR3 DNA sequence: TGTGCCAGCAGCTCGGCGGCCGGGAGCCATTCCTACGAGCAGTACTTC. Residues: CASSSAAGSHSYEQYF.

In this sample, this clone turned up once. This sequence joins TRBV29-1 and TRBJ1-2, with D perhaps matching TRBD1 (5 bases). Germline CDR1 SQVTM, CDR2 ANQGSEA. Trimming took off 7 bases at V and 8 bases at J, with 17 bases between the two ends. CDR3 length: 12 residues. CDR3 nucleotide sequence: TGCAGCGCACGCAACCCGGGGGACGGCTACACCTTC. Translating it yields CSARNPGDGYTF.

The chain has TRBV9 and TRBJ2-5; D ambiguous. CDR3 length: 14 amino acids. V shed 0 bases and J shed 2 bases, with 8 bases lying between them. Germline V lookup: CDR1 SGDLS, CDR2 YYNGEE. CDR3 sequence reads: CASSVAHNQETQYF. The DNA of the CDR3 is TGTGCCAGCAGCGTAGCACACAATCAAGAGACCCAGTACTTC.

This chain uses TRBV19 with TRBJ2-7; D is uncertain. The CDR3 is 14 residues long. V gave up 7 bases and J gave up 0 bases, with 13 bases separating them. The V gene's germline CDR1 is LNHDA and CDR2 SQIVND (reference sequence). The CDR3 sequence is CASIGSATSYEQYF. Written as DNA, the CDR3 is TGTGCCAGTATTGGCTCCGCCACCTCCTACGAGCAGTACTTC.

V gene TRBV19 combines with J gene TRBJ2-7; the D gene is possibly TRBD1 (5 bases). The CDR3 runs to 14 residues. Trimming stripped 2 bases from V and 5 bases from J, with 13 bases between. CDR1 LNHDA and CDR2 SQIVND come from the germline V gene (reference sequence). Here the CDR3 reads CASSISGHLNEQYF. Here the CDR3 DNA reads TGTGCCAGTAGTATATCAGGACATCTCAACGAGCAGTACTTC.

The chain joins TRBV2 to TRBJ1-2; D is ambiguous. The germline V gene has CDR1 SNHLY and CDR2 FYNNEI. There are 14 residues in the CDR3. Trimming removed 4 bases at V and 2 bases at J, with 11 bases between. The CDR3 sequence is CASSVEGWNYGYTF. The CDR3 DNA is TGTGCCAGCAGTGTTGAGGGTTGGAACTATGGCTACACCTTC.

On this clone: Mismatch with germline at one junction end may stem from a read error. The V gene is TRBV28, the J gene TRBJ2-3, with 10 bases that match TRBD1. Germline CDR1 MDHEN, CDR2 SYDVKM. CDR3 length: 12 residues. The CDR3 sequence is CASSLFGQGVHF. DNA of the CDR3: TGTGCCAGCAGTTTATTTGGACAGGGGGTGCATTTT.

V is TRBV7-2 and J is TRBJ2-1; a possible D gene is TRBD2 (5 bases). Trimming stripped 5 bases from V and 10 bases from J, with 12 bases between. CDR1 SGHTA and CDR2 FQGNSA come from the germline V gene. CDR3 length: 12 amino acids. CDR3 protein: CASSRTEREQFF. CDR3 coding DNA: TGTGCCAGCAGCCGGACTGAGAGGGAGCAGTTCTTC.

The V call is TRBV15, the J call TRBJ2-3; D might be TRBD2 (6 bases). CDR3 length equals 17 residues. In germline, CDR1 is LNHNV, CDR2 YYDKDF (reference sequence). V was clipped by 0 bases and J by 2 bases, with 15 bases between them. The CDR3 region is CATSRDLWAGFTDTQYF. CDR3 DNA: TGTGCCACCAGCAGAGATTTATGGGCGGGATTCACAGATACGCAGTATTTT.

The chain is built from TRBV19 and TRBJ2-2, with D perhaps TRBD1 (6 bases). CDR3 length: 15 residues. V gave up 6 bases and J gave up 6 bases, with 17 bases separating them. Germline loops: CDR1 LNHDA, CDR2 SQIVND (reference sequence). CDR3 DNA sequence: TGTGCCAGTAGGCGGCGTGCAGGGGTCTCCGGGGAGCTGTTTTTT. It is translated as CASRRRAGVSGELFF. The variable domain in full, with the rest retrieved from reference TRBV19 and TRBJ2-2, is DGGITQSPKYLFRKEGQNVTLSCEQNLNHDAMYWYRQDPGQGLRLIYYSQIVNDFQKGDIAEGYSVSREKKESFPLTVTSAQKNPTAFYLCASRRRAGVSGELFFGEGSRLTVL.